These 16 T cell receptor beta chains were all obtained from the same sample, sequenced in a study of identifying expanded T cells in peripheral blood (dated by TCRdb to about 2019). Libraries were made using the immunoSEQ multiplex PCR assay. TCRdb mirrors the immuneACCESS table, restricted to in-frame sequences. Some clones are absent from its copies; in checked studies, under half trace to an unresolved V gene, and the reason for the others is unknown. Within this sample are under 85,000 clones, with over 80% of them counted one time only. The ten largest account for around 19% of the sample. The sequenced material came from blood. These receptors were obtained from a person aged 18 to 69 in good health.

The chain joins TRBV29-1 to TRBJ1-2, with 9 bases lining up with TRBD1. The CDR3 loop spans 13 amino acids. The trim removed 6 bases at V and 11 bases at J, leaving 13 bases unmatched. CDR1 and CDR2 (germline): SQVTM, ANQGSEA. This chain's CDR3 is CSVRPGQGFVYTF. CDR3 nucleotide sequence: TGCAGCGTACGACCGGGACAGGGTTTCGTATACACCTTC.

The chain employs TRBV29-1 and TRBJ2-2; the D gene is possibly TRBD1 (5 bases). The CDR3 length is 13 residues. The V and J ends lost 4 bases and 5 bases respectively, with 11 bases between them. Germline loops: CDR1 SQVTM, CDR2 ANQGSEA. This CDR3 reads CSVVSRVTGELFF. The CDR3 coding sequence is TGCAGCGTTGTGTCCAGGGTTACCGGGGAGCTGTTTTTT.

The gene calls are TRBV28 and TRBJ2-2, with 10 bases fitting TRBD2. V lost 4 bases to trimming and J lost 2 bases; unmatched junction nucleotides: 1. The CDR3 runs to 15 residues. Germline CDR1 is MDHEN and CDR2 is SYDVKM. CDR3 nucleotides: TGTGCCAGCAGTTCTAGCGGGGGAAACACCGGGGAGCTGTTTTTT. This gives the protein CASSSSGGNTGELFF. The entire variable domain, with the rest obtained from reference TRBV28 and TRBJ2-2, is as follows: DVKVTQSSRYLVKRTGEKVFLECVQDMDHENMFWYRQDPGLGLRLIYFSYDVKMKEKGDIPEGYSVSREKKERFSLILESASTNQTSMYLCASSSSGGNTGELFFGEGSRLTVL.

The CDR3 is CASRGASSYEQYF. CDR3 DNA sequence: TGTGCCAGTAGGGGCGCTAGCTCCTACGAGCAGTACTTC. The chain links TRBV19 to TRBJ2-7, with D unresolved. Germline assignment: CDR1 LNHDA and CDR2 SQIVND (reference sequence). The ends were cut back, 6 bases at V and 0 bases at J, with 9 bases in the middle. The CDR3 has 13 amino acids.

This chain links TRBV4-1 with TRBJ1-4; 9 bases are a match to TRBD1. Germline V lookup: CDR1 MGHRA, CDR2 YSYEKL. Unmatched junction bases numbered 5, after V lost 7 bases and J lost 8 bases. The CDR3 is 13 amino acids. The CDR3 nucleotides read TGCGCCAGCACCCGACAGGGGGGAGAAAAACTGTTTTTT. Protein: CASTRQGGEKLFF.

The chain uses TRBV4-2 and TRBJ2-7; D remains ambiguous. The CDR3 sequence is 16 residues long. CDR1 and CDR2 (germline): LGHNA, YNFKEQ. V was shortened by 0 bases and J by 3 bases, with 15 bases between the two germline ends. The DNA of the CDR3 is TGTGCCAGCAGCCAAGAAGCAGCCTCTGGCCTCTACGAGCAGTACTTC. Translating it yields CASSQEAASGLYEQYF.

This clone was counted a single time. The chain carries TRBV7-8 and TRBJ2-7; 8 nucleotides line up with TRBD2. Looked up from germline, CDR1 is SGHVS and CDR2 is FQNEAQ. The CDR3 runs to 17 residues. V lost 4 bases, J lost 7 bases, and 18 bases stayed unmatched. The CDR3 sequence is CASSWRRAGDPSREQYF. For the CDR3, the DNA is TGTGCCAGCAGCTGGCGGAGAGCGGGAGACCCCTCACGGGAGCAGTACTTC.

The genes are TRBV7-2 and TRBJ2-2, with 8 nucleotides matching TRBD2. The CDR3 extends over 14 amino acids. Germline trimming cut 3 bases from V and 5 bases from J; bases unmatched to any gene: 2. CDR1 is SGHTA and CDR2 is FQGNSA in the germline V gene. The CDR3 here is CASSFQRGTGELFF. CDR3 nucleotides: TGTGCCAGCAGCTTCCAGCGGGGGACCGGGGAGCTGTTTTTT.

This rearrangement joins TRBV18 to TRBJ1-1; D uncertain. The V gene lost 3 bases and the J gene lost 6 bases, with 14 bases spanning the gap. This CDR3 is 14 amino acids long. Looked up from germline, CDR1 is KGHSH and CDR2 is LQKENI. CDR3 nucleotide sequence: TGTGCCAGCTCACCCGGAGAGGGAAGCCCTGAAGCTTTCTTT. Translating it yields CASSPGEGSPEAFF.

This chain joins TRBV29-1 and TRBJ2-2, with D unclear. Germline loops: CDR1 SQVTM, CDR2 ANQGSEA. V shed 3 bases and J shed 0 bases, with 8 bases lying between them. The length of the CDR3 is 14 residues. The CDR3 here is CSVDGQSNTGELFF. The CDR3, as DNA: TGCAGCGTTGACGGCCAGTCGAACACCGGGGAGCTGTTTTTT.

CDR3 sequence reads: CASSIASVSPDTQYF. CDR3 in DNA: TGTGCCAGTAGTATAGCTAGCGTGTCCCCAGATACGCAGTATTTT. The chain uses TRBV19 and TRBJ2-3; TRBD2 is a possible D gene (6 bases). Germline loops: CDR1 LNHDA, CDR2 SQIVND (reference sequence). This CDR3 has 15 residues. Trimming stripped 1 base from V and 4 bases from J, with 12 bases between.

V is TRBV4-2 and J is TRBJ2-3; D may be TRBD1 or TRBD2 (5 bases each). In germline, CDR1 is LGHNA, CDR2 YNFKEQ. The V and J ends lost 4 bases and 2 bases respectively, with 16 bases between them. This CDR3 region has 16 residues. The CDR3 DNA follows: TGTGCCAGCAGCCGGGACGGCCGTTGGGACACAGATACGCAGTATTTT. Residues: CASSRDGRWDTDTQYF.

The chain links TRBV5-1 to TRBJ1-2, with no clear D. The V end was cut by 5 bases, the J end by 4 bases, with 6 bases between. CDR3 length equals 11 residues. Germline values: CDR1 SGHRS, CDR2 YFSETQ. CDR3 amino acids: CASSYSYGYTF. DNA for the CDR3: TGCGCCAGCAGTTACAGCTATGGCTACACCTTC.

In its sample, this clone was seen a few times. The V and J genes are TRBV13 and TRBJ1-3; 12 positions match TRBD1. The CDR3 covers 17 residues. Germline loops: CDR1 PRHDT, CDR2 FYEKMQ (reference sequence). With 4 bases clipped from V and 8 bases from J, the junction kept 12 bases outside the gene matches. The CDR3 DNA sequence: TGTGCCAGCAGCTCAACCCCGGGACAGGGGGCGAGGGACACCATATATTTT. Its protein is CASSSTPGQGARDTIYF.

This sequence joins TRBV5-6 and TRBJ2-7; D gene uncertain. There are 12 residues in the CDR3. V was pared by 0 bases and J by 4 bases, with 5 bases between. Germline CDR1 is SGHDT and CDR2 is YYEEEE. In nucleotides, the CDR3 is TGTGCCAGCAGCTTGGACGGTTACGAGCAGTACTTC. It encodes CASSLDGYEQYF. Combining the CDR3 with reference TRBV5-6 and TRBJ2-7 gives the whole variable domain DAGVTQSPTHLIKTRGQQVTLRCSPKSGHDTVSWYQQALGQGPQFIFQYYEEEERQRGNFPDRFSGHQFPNYSSELNVNALLLGDSALYLCASSLDGYEQYFGPGTRLTVT.

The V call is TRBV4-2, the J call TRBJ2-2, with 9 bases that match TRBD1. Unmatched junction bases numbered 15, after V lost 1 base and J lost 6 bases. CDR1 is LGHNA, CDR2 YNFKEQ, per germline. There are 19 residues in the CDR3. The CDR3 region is CASSQVGDPGQGRPGELFF. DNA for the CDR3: TGTGCCAGCAGCCAAGTAGGGGATCCGGGACAGGGTCGGCCCGGGGAGCTGTTTTTT.